These 18 T cell receptor beta chains originate from one sample sequenced in a study of blood T cell repertoires in COVID-19. Repertoires were generated with immunoSEQ multiplex PCR, while TCRdb's copy carries only in-frame clones and drops some. Of some 240,000 clones in the sample, around nine tenths were seen once. Material for sequencing was peripheral blood. These receptors came from a man aged 55 to 70 who had recovered from COVID-19.

The chain has TRBV2 and TRBJ2-1; D gene uncertain. Trimming removed 4 bases at V and 9 bases at J, with 10 bases between. The germline CDR1 and CDR2 sequences are SNHLY and FYNNEI. This CDR3 contains 12 residues. The CDR3 is CASSVATGEQFF. The CDR3 DNA follows: TGTGCCAGCAGTGTTGCCACCGGTGAGCAGTTCTTC.

This clone was detected only once. The chain combines TRBV7-6 with TRBJ2-7; TRBD1 matches 9 bases. The CDR3 is 15 amino acids. V shed 5 bases and J 2 bases; nucleotides not matched to a gene: 7. Germline V CDR1 and CDR2: SGHVS, FNYEAQ. The CDR3 loop reads CASSPGTGTTYEQYF. In DNA, the CDR3 is TGTGCCAGCAGCCCCGGGACAGGGACTACCTACGAGCAGTACTTC.

The J gene is TRBJ2-2, the V gene TRBV18; possible D gene TRBD2, 5 bases. V was cut by 4 bases and J by 5 bases, with 11 bases left in between. The CDR3 contains 14 residues. The germline V gene encodes CDR1 KGHSH and CDR2 LQKENI. CDR3 DNA sequence: TGTGCCAGCTCACTTCCGACTAATACCGGGGAGCTGTTTTTT. It encodes CASSLPTNTGELFF.

V is TRBV18 and J is TRBJ1-1; D is possibly TRBD1 (6 bases). Germline assignment: CDR1 KGHSH and CDR2 LQKENI. The ends were cut back, 8 bases at V and 3 bases at J, with 16 bases in the middle. The CDR3 runs to 14 residues. CDR3 residues: CASRKGGGDTEAFF. The CDR3 coding sequence is TGTGCCAGCCGAAAAGGGGGAGGGGACACTGAAGCTTTCTTT.

The chain links TRBV2 to TRBJ2-5; TRBD2 aligns across 7 bases. This CDR3 comprises 15 residues. Looked up from germline, CDR1 is SNHLY and CDR2 is FYNNEI. After removal of 7 bases from V and 1 base from J, the junction contained 9 bases not matched to a gene. CDR3 nucleotide sequence: TGTGCCAGCAAGGTCCGGTCTAGCGGCCAAGAGACCCAGTACTTC. Residues: CASKVRSSGQETQYF. The complete variable domain, with remaining parts taken from reference TRBV2 and TRBJ2-5, reads EPEVTQTPSHQVTQMGQEVILRCVPISNHLYFYWYRQILGQKVEFLVSFYNNEISEKSEIFDDQFSVERPDGSNFTLKIRSTKLEDSAMYFCASKVRSSGQETQYFGPGTRLLVL.

The rearrangement joins TRBV7-2 to TRBJ2-1; 8 bases fit TRBD1. The length of the CDR3 is 13 residues. The ends lost 5 bases at V and 7 bases at J; junction bases unmatched: 4. Germline CDR1 is SGHTA and CDR2 is FQGNSA. The CDR3 nucleotides are TGTGCCAGCAGCACCCGGACAGGGAATGAGCAGTTCTTC. Protein product: CASSTRTGNEQFF. Full variable domain (remainder filled in from reference TRBV7-2 and TRBJ2-1): GAGVSQSPSNKVTEKGKDVELRCDPISGHTALYWYRQSLGQGLEFLIYFQGNSAPDKSGLPSDRFSAERTGGSVSTLTIQRTQQEDSAVYLCASSTRTGNEQFFGPGTRLTVL.

The chain carries TRBV5-1 and TRBJ2-7, with 7 nucleotides matching TRBD1. The ends lost 4 bases at V and 1 base at J; junction bases unmatched: 8. Germline CDR1 SGHRS, CDR2 YFSETQ. The CDR3 has 15 residues. CDR3 in amino acids: CASSRTGTESYEQYF. The CDR3, as DNA: TGCGCCAGCAGCCGGACAGGAACCGAGTCCTACGAGCAGTACTTC. The full variable domain, with the rest looked up from reference TRBV5-1 and TRBJ2-7, is KAGVTQTPRYLIKTRGQQVTLSCSPISGHRSVSWYQQTPGQGLQFLFEYFSETQRNKGNFPGRFSGRQFSNSRSEMNVSTLELGDSALYLCASSRTGTESYEQYFGPGTRLTVT.

The V call is TRBV4-1, the J call TRBJ2-3; D gene uncertain. V was cut by 0 bases and J by 0 bases, with 10 bases left in between. Germline V gene lookup returns CDR1 MGHRA and CDR2 YSYEKL. The CDR3 is made up of 16 amino acids. CDR3: CASSQDRIRSTDTQYF. The CDR3 DNA follows: TGCGCCAGCAGCCAAGATCGGATCAGGAGCACAGATACGCAGTATTTT.

This chain uses TRBV24-1 with TRBJ2-1; 11 bases match TRBD2. The CDR3 loop spans 16 amino acids. Germline CDR1 reads KGHDR; CDR2 reads SFDVKD. The V and J ends lost 3 bases and 7 bases, in that order; junction bases with no gene match: 7. The CDR3 sequence: CATSDATSGRLNEQFF. The CDR3 nucleotides read TGTGCCACCAGTGATGCTACTAGCGGGAGATTAAATGAGCAGTTCTTC.

The V and J genes are TRBV27 and TRBJ1-3; a weak D match, TRBD1 (5 bases). Trimming shortened V by 6 bases and J by 0 bases, and 12 bases separated the two germline ends. Germline V gene lookup returns CDR1 MNHEY and CDR2 SMNVEV (reference sequence). The CDR3 length is 15 residues. As DNA, the CDR3 is TGTGCCAGCAGATCCACGGGGGGCTCTGGAAACACCATATATTTT. Its protein product is CASRSTGGSGNTIYF.

The V call is TRBV19, the J call TRBJ1-5, with 7 nucleotides matching TRBD1. The germline V gene has CDR1 LNHDA and CDR2 SQIVND (reference sequence). J gave up 5 bases and V 1 base, and 5 bases lay outside the gene matches. The CDR3 sequence is 15 residues long. CDR3 nucleotide sequence: TGTGCCAGTAGTATAGGACAGGGAATATATCAGCCCCAGCATTTT. Encoded protein: CASSIGQGIYQPQHF.

This chain links TRBV6-1 with TRBJ1-2, with D perhaps TRBD1 (6 bases). V was trimmed by 3 bases and J by 5 bases, leaving 7 bases between them. The germline V gene has CDR1 MNHNS and CDR2 SASEGT. CDR3 length equals 12 residues. The CDR3 loop reads CASSDRGYGYTF. In DNA form, the CDR3 reads TGTGCCAGCAGTGACAGGGGATATGGCTACACCTTC.

The rearrangement uses TRBV5-1 and TRBJ1-2; 8 nucleotides agree with TRBD1. CDR3 length equals 15 residues. CDR1 is SGHRS and CDR2 is YFSETQ in the germline V gene. Losses at the gene ends were 4 bases for V and 4 bases for J; bases not matched to a gene: 9. The CDR3 DNA reads as TGCGCCAGCAGCAGAGGGACAGGCGACAGCTATGGCTACACCTTC. This sequence encodes CASSRGTGDSYGYTF.

The chain links TRBV5-8 to TRBJ1-2; 11 bases are shared with TRBD1. After removal of 9 bases from V and 8 bases from J, the junction contained 3 bases not matched to a gene. This CDR3 has 11 residues. CDR1 is SGHTS and CDR2 is YDEGEE in the germline V gene. Here the CDR3 DNA reads TGTGCCAACAGGACAGGGGGCGGCTACACCTTC. The encoded protein is CANRTGGGYTF.

The J gene is TRBJ1-1, the V gene TRBV29-1; D not certain. This CDR3 spans 11 amino acids. Trimming took 3 bases from V and 6 from J, leaving 8 bases between them. Germline V CDR1 and CDR2: SQVTM, ANQGSEA. The CDR3 loop is CSVDNQAEAFF. The DNA of the CDR3 is TGCAGCGTTGACAACCAGGCTGAAGCTTTCTTT.

This clone was observed a single time. The CDR3, as DNA: TGCAGCGTGCGACAGGCGCTTATGGATGAGCAGTTCTTC. Its protein product is CSVRQALMDEQFF. The chain links TRBV29-1 to TRBJ2-1; D is perhaps TRBD1 (6 bases). V was shortened by 6 bases and J by 8 bases, with 17 bases between the two germline ends. The CDR3 consists of 13 residues. Germline-derived CDR1 and CDR2 are SQVTM and ANQGSEA.

This clone was picked up a small number of times. The J gene is TRBJ1-2, the V gene TRBV18, with 8 bases fitting TRBD1. J was trimmed by 8 bases and V by 3 bases; bases with no gene match: 5. The CDR3 sequence is 13 residues long. Germline loops: CDR1 KGHSH, CDR2 LQKENI. In DNA, the CDR3 is TGTGCCAGCTCACCGGCAGGGGGCAGAGGCTACACCTTC. This gives the protein CASSPAGGRGYTF.

This sequence joins TRBV18 and TRBJ2-5; 13 bases map to TRBD2. V lost 4 bases to trimming and J lost 0 bases; unmatched junction nucleotides: 5. CDR1 is KGHSH, CDR2 LQKENI, per germline. The CDR3 covers 17 residues. Here the CDR3 DNA reads TGTGCCAGCTCACAGGGGACTAGCGGGACAAACCAAGAGACCCAGTACTTC. This sequence encodes CASSQGTSGTNQETQYF.